The text below deals with one T cell receptor (beta chain). Every patient was affected by relapse after autologous stem cell transplantation, while exposure to brentuximab vedotin was not uniform. The data are from a study of PD-1 blockade in classical Hodgkin lymphoma. Trimming pared 1 base from V and 6 bases from J, leaving 7 bases between. Per germline, CDR1 MNHNS and CDR2 SASEGT. This CDR3 has 13 residues. Generated by immunoSEQ multiplex PCR, the TCRdb table keeps only in-frame clones and is missing some. The table records about 42,000 clones, 71% of them present only once. The rearrangement uses TRBV6-1 and TRBJ1-5; D gene uncertain. This sample comprised peripheral blood mononuclear cells (PBMCs), obtained at baseline. This TCR was sampled from a human donor with classical Hodgkin lymphoma. The CDR3 reads CASSEDGSQPQHF. The DNA of the CDR3 is TGTGCCAGCAGTGAAGACGGGAGTCAGCCCCAGCATTTT.